These T cell receptor beta chains were read from a single sample in a study of cytomegalovirus exposure and HLA in healthy donors. Sequencing was performed with immunoSEQ multiplex PCR; in TCRdb, only in-frame clones are kept and a portion is missing. The record lists 49,000 or so clones, of which the ten most abundant hold roughly 26%. The material sequenced was PBMCs. The receptors derive from a man aged 35 to 55 in good health and CMV-seropositive. Both conserved end residues are part of each CDR3. A D gene is named only where the DNA matches it firmly.

TRBJ1-5 | TRBD1 | TRBV6-1 | CASSERTGRNQPQHF | TGTGCCAGCAGTGAGCGGACAGGGCGCAATCAGCCCCAGCATTTT
TRBJ2-5 | - | TRBV6-5 | CASSSPSPGVGETQYF | TGTGCCAGCAGTTCGCCATCCCCGGGAGTTGGGGAGACCCAGTACTTC
TRBJ2-1 | - | TRBV9 | CASSPIPGDSEQFF | TGTGCCAGCAGCCCCATCCCAGGGGATTCTGAGCAGTTCTTC
TRBJ1-1 | - | TRBV5-1 | CASSLGSGGEAFF | TGCGCCAGCAGCTTGGGGTCCGGGGGTGAAGCTTTCTTT
TRBJ2-7 | TRBD2 | TRBV5-1 | CASSFGTSADSYEQYF | TGCGCCAGCAGCTTCGGGACTAGCGCCGACTCCTACGAGCAGTACTTC
TRBJ1-2 | - | TRBV7-9 | CASSSRNGYTF | TGTGCCAGCAGCTCCAGGAATGGCTACACCTTC
TRBJ2-5 | TRBD2 | TRBV13 | CASSLGGRRQETQYF | TGTGCCAGCAGCTTAGGCGGGAGGCGCCAAGAGACCCAGTACTTC
TRBJ2-7 | - | TRBV5-6 | CASSLGWQGLHEQYF | TGTGCCAGCAGCTTGGGTTGGCAGGGACTCCACGAGCAGTACTTC
TRBJ1-2 | TRBD1 | TRBV5-1 | CASSYAGTASDGYTF | TGCGCCAGCAGCTATGCTGGGACAGCCAGCGATGGCTACACCTTC
TRBJ1-1 | TRBD1 | TRBV5-1 | CASSRTGETEAFF | TGCGCCAGCAGCCGTACAGGGGAAACTGAAGCTTTCTTT
TRBJ2-7 | TRBD1 | TRBV2 | CASSELDRAVYEQYF | TGTGCCAGCAGTGAGCTGGACAGGGCAGTATACGAGCAGTACTTC
TRBJ1-1 | - | TRBV9 | CASSPGANTEAFF | TGTGCCAGCAGCCCAGGGGCGAACACTGAAGCTTTCTTT
TRBJ1-5 | - | TRBV5-6 | CASSLAGNNQPQHF | TGTGCCAGCAGCTTGGCCGGGAACAATCAGCCCCAGCATTTT
TRBJ2-1 | - | TRBV25-1 | CASSDEGGAVYNEQFF | TGTGCCAGCAGTGATGAGGGCGGAGCCGTCTACAATGAGCAGTTCTTC
TRBJ2-7 | TRBD2 | TRBV5-4 | CASSARLAGGQDEQYF | TGTGCCAGCAGCGCAAGACTAGCGGGGGGGCAGGACGAGCAGTACTTC
TRBJ1-1 | TRBD1 | TRBV19 | CASSIDLRQGRTEAFF | TGTGCCAGTAGTATAGATCTCCGACAGGGGAGGACTGAAGCTTTCTTT
TRBJ2-5 | TRBD2 | TRBV9 | CASSLGPGGETQYF | TGTGCCAGCAGCCTAGGACCCGGGGGGGAGACCCAGTACTTC
TRBJ1-6 | - | TRBV2 | CASTPGHRNSPLHF | TGTGCCAGCACCCCGGGACACCGCAATTCACCCCTCCACTTT
TRBJ1-1 | - | TRBV5-4 | CASFPGGMNTEAFF | TGTGCCAGCTTTCCGGGGGGGATGAACACTGAAGCTTTCTTT
TRBJ2-3 | - | TRBV5-1 | CASSYGDGTDTQYF | TGCGCCAGCAGCTACGGGGATGGCACAGATACGCAGTATTTT
TRBJ2-1 | - | TRBV6-4 | CASSEEVRGEQFF | TGTGCCAGCAGTGAGGAGGTCCGGGGGGAGCAGTTCTTC
TRBJ2-5 | - | TRBV28 | CASSLSQRETQYF | TGTGCCAGCAGTTTAAGTCAGCGGGAGACCCAGTACTTC
TRBJ2-7 | - | TRBV6-1 | CASRSRSYEQYF | TGTGCCAGCAGAAGCCGAAGCTACGAGCAGTACTTC
TRBJ2-5 | - | TRBV4-1 | CASSFLSRGETQYF | TGCGCCAGCAGCTTTTTGTCCAGGGGTGAGACCCAGTACTTC
TRBJ2-1 | - | TRBV29-1 | CSVMWGVGEQFF | TGCAGCGTTATGTGGGGGGTAGGTGAGCAGTTCTTC
TRBJ1-2 | - | TRBV18 | CASSPREDSGNGYTF | TGTGCCAGCTCACCTCGGGAGGACAGCGGGAATGGCTACACCTTC
TRBJ2-6 | TRBD1 | TRBV2 | CASAPGTGLSGANVLTF | TGTGCCAGCGCCCCGGGGACAGGCTTGTCTGGGGCCAACGTCCTGACTTTC
TRBJ1-5 | - | TRBV19 | CASGGVQPQHF | TGTGCCAGTGGGGGGGTCCAGCCCCAGCATTTT
TRBJ2-7 | - | TRBV6-4 | CARRLCGLRSREQYF | TGTGCCAGAAGGCTTTGCGGGCTGCGGTCCCGCGAGCAGTACTTC
TRBJ1-2 | - | TRBV7-9 | CASSPTGITNYGYTF | TGTGCCAGCAGCCCCACGGGGATTACTAACTATGGCTACACCTTC
TRBJ2-3 | - | TRBV18 | CASSRTKSSTDTQYF | TGTGCCAGCTCACGAACTAAATCGAGCACAGATACGCAGTATTTT
TRBJ2-3 | TRBD2 | TRBV15 | CATSRSTGTSTYTDTQYF | TGTGCCACCAGCAGATCAACCGGGACTAGCACTTACACAGATACGCAGTATTTT
TRBJ1-2 | TRBD1 | TRBV9 | CASSPYGGQGAYYGYTF | TGTGCCAGCAGCCCCTATGGGGGACAGGGTGCCTACTATGGCTACACCTTC
TRBJ2-3 | - | TRBV19 | CASSIQGTDTQYF | TGTGCCAGTAGTATTCAGGGTACAGATACGCAGTATTTT
TRBJ2-6 | - | TRBV6-5 | CASSYIRGYGANVLTF | TGTGCCAGCAGCTACATTAGGGGCTACGGGGCCAACGTCCTGACTTTC
TRBJ1-1 | - | TRBV7-9 | CASSFPDSGTEAFF | TGTGCCAGCAGTTTTCCCGACTCAGGGACTGAAGCTTTCTTT
TRBJ1-4 | - | TRBV6-1 | CASSERETGKLFF | TGTGCCAGCAGTGAAAGGGAAACAGGGAAACTGTTTTTT
TRBJ2-7 | - | TRBV20-1 | CSAPLSYEQYF | TGCAGTGCTCCCCTTTCCTACGAGCAGTACTTC
TRBJ1-6 | TRBD1 | TRBV27 | CASSHRQGATNSPLHF | TGTGCCAGCAGTCACCGACAGGGGGCAACCAATTCACCCCTCCACTTT
TRBJ2-7 | TRBD1 | TRBV7-9 | CASSIGGQTYEQYF | TGTGCCAGCAGCATAGGGGGACAGACCTACGAGCAGTACTTC
TRBJ1-3 | - | TRBV21-1 | CASSISQGQRSGNTIYF | TGTGCCAGCAGCATTTCTCAGGGACAGCGCAGTGGAAACACCATATATTTT
TRBJ1-1 | - | TRBV18 | CASSPSSGRDTEAFF | TGTGCCAGCTCACCTAGTTCAGGGAGGGACACTGAAGCTTTCTTT
TRBJ1-3 | - | TRBV28 | CASSPLRRGVNIYF | TGTGCCAGCAGTCCCCTGCGGAGGGGAGTCAACATATATTTT
TRBJ1-5 | - | TRBV27 | CASRMGASNQPQHF | TGTGCCAGCAGGATGGGGGCTTCCAATCAGCCCCAGCATTTT
TRBJ1-1 | TRBD1 | TRBV28 | CASRGQGGTEAFF | TGTGCCAGTCGGGGACAGGGCGGGACTGAAGCTTTCTTT
TRBJ1-6 | TRBD1 | TRBV30 | CAWSQGQENSPLHF | TGTGCCTGGAGCCAGGGACAGGAAAATTCACCCCTCCACTTT
TRBJ1-5 | TRBD1 | TRBV30 | CAWSGIGTVNQPQHF | TGTGCCTGGAGTGGGATTGGGACAGTCAATCAGCCCCAGCATTTT
TRBJ2-3 | - | TRBV4-1 | CASSPSSASTDTQYF | TGCGCCAGCAGCCCAAGTAGTGCGAGCACAGATACGCAGTATTTT
TRBJ2-1 | TRBD2 | TRBV6-4 | CASSMTLAGFYEQFF | TGTGCCAGCAGTATGACGCTAGCGGGATTCTATGAGCAGTTCTTC
TRBJ2-2 | - | TRBV30 | CAWGLGQRFGELFF | TGTGCCTGGGGCCTGGGGCAGCGTTTCGGGGAGCTGTTTTTT
TRBJ2-5 | - | TRBV4-1 | CASSLDALGETQYF | TGCGCCAGCAGCCTCGATGCCCTCGGAGAGACCCAGTACTTC
TRBJ1-1 | - | TRBV27 | CASSLAVGAQDTEAFF | TGTGCCAGCAGTTTAGCTGTGGGGGCTCAGGACACTGAAGCTTTCTTT
TRBJ2-7 | TRBD1 | TRBV7-3 | CASSSGQGNEQYF | TGTGCCAGCAGCTCGGGACAGGGTAACGAGCAGTACTTC
TRBJ1-2 | - | TRBV29-1 | CSVEDGANYGYTF | TGCAGCGTTGAGGACGGGGCTAACTATGGCTACACCTTC
TRBJ2-3 | TRBD1 | TRBV6-1 | CASGNRGADTQYF | TGTGCCAGCGGTAACAGGGGGGCAGATACGCAGTATTTT
TRBJ1-1 | TRBD1 | TRBV2 | CASVRDSMNTEAFF | TGTGCCAGCGTCCGGGACAGCATGAACACTGAAGCTTTCTTT
TRBJ2-1 | TRBD2 | TRBV9 | CASSVEVRGASWEEQFF | TGTGCCAGCAGCGTAGAAGTGCGGGGGGCCTCCTGGGAGGAGCAGTTCTTC
TRBJ2-7 | TRBD1 | TRBV2 | CASSVGQGDEQYF | TGTGCCAGCAGTGTAGGACAGGGAGACGAGCAGTACTTC
TRBJ2-3 | TRBD2 | TRBV5-1 | CASAGGVLSTDTQYF | TGCGCCAGCGCGGGAGGGGTCCTTAGCACAGATACGCAGTATTTT